The next 32 T cell receptor beta chains were all read from a single sample in a study of spatial heterogeneity in lung cancer. Study outcomes and limitations: Tumors with more nonsynonymous mutations had more expanded intratumoral alpha and beta TCRs.

TCRdb ran MiXCR on the 5' RACE reads and lists one entry per CDR3 protein. The sample holds about 20,000 distinct CDR3 sequences, under 10% seen once. No antigens are known for them. Sample time point: sample taken at primary tumor resection. The sample here was lung tumor tissue, taken at surgery. These receptors all come from a male donor with early-stage non-small cell lung cancer.

The sample holds many counts of this clonotype. V is TRBV7-3 and J is TRBJ1-1, with D uncertain. Trimming pared 5 bases from V and 10 bases from J, leaving 17 bases between. Germline lookup yields CDR1 SGHTA and CDR2 FQGTGA. The CDR3 has 13 amino acids. The CDR3 DNA is TGTGCCAGCAGCCTTGGACCCGGAAATCGAGCTTTCTTT. It translates to CASSLGPGNRAFF.

The rearrangement links TRBV7-9 to TRBJ1-5; D is unclear. V lost 5 bases and J lost 4, with 9 bases in between. The CDR3 loop spans 13 amino acids. Germline-derived CDR1 and CDR2 are SEHNR and FQNEAQ (reference sequence). For the CDR3, the DNA is TGTGCCAGCAGCCTCACCCCTAATCAGCCCCAGCATTTT. Its protein is CASSLTPNQPQHF.

As regards this clonotype: The limits of the CDR3 on the DNA are not certain, so only TCRdb's listed CDR3 is given. V usage is TRBV12-3 or TRBV12-4 and J usage is TRBJ1-2. Including both end residues, the CDR3 is 15 amino acids long. CDR3 amino acids: CASSLFSTSGNGYTF.

In this sample, this clonotype is medium-sized (0.01 to 0.1%). The V call is TRBV12-3 or TRBV12-4, the J call TRBJ1-6; D is unclear. Trimming cost V 6 bases and J 6 bases, with 12 bases left between them. The CDR3 consists of 14 residues. This CDR3 is CASSTSSVNSPLHF. The CDR3 region has the DNA TGTGCCAGCAGCACATCCTCAGTTAATTCACCCCTCCACTTT.

This clonotype was observed many times. The chain is built from TRBV28 and TRBJ2-7, with TRBD2 identical over 11 bases. This CDR3 region has 16 residues. Germline CDR1 and CDR2: MDHEN and SYDVKM. Trimming cost V 4 bases and J 3 bases; bases outside gene matches: 8. As DNA, the CDR3 is TGTGCCAGCAGTTCCGTTCGACTAGCGGGGCACTACGAGCAGTACTTC. Encoded protein: CASSSVRLAGHYEQYF. The full variable domain, completed using reference TRBV28 and TRBJ2-7, is DVKVTQSSRYLVKRTGEKVFLECVQDMDHENMFWYRQDPGLGLRLIYFSYDVKMKEKGDIPEGYSVSREKKERFSLILESASTNQTSMYLCASSSVRLAGHYEQYFGPGTRLTVT.

V usage is TRBV3-1 and J usage is TRBJ2-3, with D possibly being TRBD1 (7 bases). The CDR3 runs 15 residues. Per germline, CDR1 LGHDT and CDR2 YNNKEL (reference sequence). Trimming left V 7 bases short and J 7 bases short, with 21 bases between. CDR3 coding DNA: TGTGCCAGCACGTCTTCGGCGGAGGGGGCATATACGCAGTATTTT. Its translation is CASTSSAEGAYTQYF.

This clonotype was counted only a few times. As DNA, the CDR3 is TGTGCCAGCAGCGAAGCGGGGGGGGGCAATGAGCAGTTCTTC. It encodes CASSEAGGGNEQFF. The chain recombines TRBV6-6 with TRBJ2-1, with 10 bases that match TRBD2. V gave up 6 bases and J gave up 6 bases; unmatched junction bases: 5. The CDR3 totals 14 residues. CDR1 and CDR2 from the germline V gene are MNHNY and SVGAGI (reference sequence).

In its sample, this clonotype is medium-sized (0.01 to 0.1%). The genes are TRBV2 and TRBJ1-6; D gene ambiguous. CDR3 length: 17 residues. Germline CDR1 reads SNHLY; CDR2 reads FYNNEI. The V gene lost 3 bases and the J gene lost 0 bases, with 12 bases spanning the gap. For the CDR3, the DNA is TGTGCCAGCAGTGAGCTTCCCGTAAGCTCCTATAATTCACCCCTCCACTTT. Its protein product is CASSELPVSSYNSPLHF.

This clonotype has a count of ten or more. The chain recombines TRBV5-1 with TRBJ1-1; D may be TRBD1 (6 bases). CDR3 length: 14 amino acids. Germline V gene sequence: CDR1 SGHRS, CDR2 YFSETQ. V was trimmed by 4 bases and J by 5 bases, leaving 15 bases between them. The CDR3, as DNA: TGCGCCAGCAGCATTGGGGGGGCCCGGACTGAAGCTTTCTTT. Amino acids: CASSIGGARTEAFF.

This clonotype was picked up many times. The V and J genes are TRBV3-1 and TRBJ2-5, with TRBD2 matching 11 bases. The germline gives CDR1 LGHDT, CDR2 YNNKEL (reference sequence). The CDR3 covers 18 residues. J lost 2 bases, V lost 1 base, and 9 bases had no gene match. The CDR3, as DNA: TGTGCCAGCAGCCAAGTTAACAAACTAGCGGGGGATCAAGAGACCCAGTACTTC. Protein: CASSQVNKLAGDQETQYF.

This clonotype occurred many times. The V call is TRBV4-2, the J call TRBJ1-3; perhaps TRBD1 as D (5 bases). Germline V gives CDR1 LGHNA, CDR2 YNFKEQ. The CDR3 is 16 amino acids. Trimming pared 1 base from V and 0 bases from J, leaving 10 bases between. The DNA of the CDR3 is TGTGCCAGCAGCCAAGGGGTGGACACCTCTGGAAACACCATATATTTT. Its translation is CASSQGVDTSGNTIYF.

In this sample, this clonotype turned up many times. The CDR3 region is CAISEQGALETQYF. CDR3 DNA: TGTGCCATCAGTGAACAGGGGGCCCTGGAGACCCAGTACTTC. The J gene is TRBJ2-5, the V gene TRBV10-3, with 9 nucleotides matching TRBD1. This CDR3 is built from 14 residues. The trim removed 3 bases at V and 5 bases at J, leaving 4 bases unmatched. Germline lookup yields CDR1 ENHRY and CDR2 SYGVKD.

The V gene is TRBV5-4, the J gene TRBJ2-3; 11 bases are shared with TRBD2. V lost 3 bases and J lost 5; bases outside the gene matches: 11. Per germline, CDR1 SGHNT and CDR2 YYREEE (reference sequence). This CDR3 has 17 residues. The CDR3 DNA sequence: TGTGCCAGCAGCTCCCGACTAGCGGGGAAGGCGGGAGATACGCAGTATTTT. Its translation is CASSSRLAGKAGDTQYF.

This clonotype has a handful of counts. The chain employs TRBV7-3 and TRBJ2-3; 11 nucleotides align to TRBD2. V lost 5 bases and J lost 5; bases outside the gene matches: 9. The CDR3 runs to 16 residues. Per the germline V gene, CDR1 is SGHTA and CDR2 is FQGTGA. As DNA, the CDR3 is TGTGCCAGCAGCCAAGGGCTAGCGGGGGGAAGAGATACGCAGTATTTT. This encodes CASSQGLAGGRDTQYF.

This clonotype came up many times. The chain uses TRBV30 and TRBJ1-6; 9 bases fit TRBD1. The J segment lost 9 bases and the V segment lost 7 bases, leaving 13 bases of the junction unmatched. The germline V gene encodes CDR1 GTSNPN and CDR2 SVGIG (reference sequence). The CDR3 loop spans 15 amino acids. The CDR3 sequence is CASDRLRQGVSPLHF. The CDR3 DNA sequence: TGTGCCTCCGACCGCTTAAGACAGGGGGTTTCACCCCTCCACTTT.

The chain carries TRBV5-1 and TRBJ1-1; no definite D call. The CDR3 length is 15 residues. Germline CDR1 SGHRS, CDR2 YFSETQ. V was trimmed by 2 bases and J by 0 bases, leaving 11 bases between them. CDR3 bases: TGCGCCAGCAGCTTAACAGCCCAGATGAACACTGAAGCTTTCTTT. Its translation is CASSLTAQMNTEAFF.

This clonotype has a count of ten or more. The chain couples TRBV20-1 to TRBJ2-2, with D possibly being TRBD1 or TRBD2 (6 bases each). The germline gives CDR1 DFQATT, CDR2 SNEGSKA (reference sequence). The CDR3 spans 15 residues. Trimming took 1 base from V and 3 from J, leaving 12 bases between them. This CDR3 reads CSARVGGGDTGELFF. The CDR3 DNA reads as TGCAGTGCTAGAGTAGGAGGGGGTGACACCGGGGAGCTGTTTTTT.

There are many counts of this clonotype. The chain uses TRBV6-5 and TRBJ1-5; 8 bases match TRBD1. Trimming removed 5 bases from V and 3 bases from J; junction bases left unmatched: 12. This CDR3 spans 17 amino acids. Germline assignment: CDR1 MNHEY and CDR2 SVGAGI. CDR3 amino acids: CASSPRLGQENNQPQHF. The DNA for the CDR3 is TGTGCCAGCAGTCCTCGTCTGGGACAGGAGAACAATCAGCCCCAGCATTTT.

For this clonotype: The junction does not match germline at one end; this may be a read error. The V and J genes are TRBV28 and TRBJ1-5, with 9 bases identical to TRBD1. The CDR3 length is 16 residues. The germline gives CDR1 MDHEN, CDR2 SYDVKM. The CDR3 region is CASRLGTGRDNQPQNF. CDR3 nucleotide sequence: TGTGCCAGCAGGCTGGGGACAGGGAGAGACAATCAGCCCCAGAATTTT. Full variable domain (outside the CDR3, taken from reference TRBV28 and TRBJ1-5): DVKVTQSSRYLVKRTGEKVFLECVQDMDHENMFWYRQDPGLGLRLIYFSYDVKMKEKGDIPEGYSVSREKKERFSLILESASTNQTSMYLCASRLGTGRDNQPQNFGDGTRLSIL.

This clonotype was picked up many times. V is TRBV18 and J is TRBJ1-5, with D uncertain. The germline CDR1 and CDR2 sequences are KGHSH and LQKENI. The CDR3 has 13 amino acids. Trimming pared 2 bases from V and 6 bases from J, leaving 8 bases between. The CDR3 coding sequence is TGTGCCAGCTCACCAGGCACAACTCAGCCCCAGCATTTT. This translates into CASSPGTTQPQHF.

By frequency in the sample, this clonotype is large (0.1 to 1%). The DNA for the CDR3 is TGTGCCAGCAGTTTAGGCCTGGGCTCCTACGAGCAGTACTTC. It yields the protein CASSLGLGSYEQYF. This chain uses TRBV27 with TRBJ2-7, with unresolved D. There are 14 residues in the CDR3. Germline-derived CDR1 and CDR2 are MNHEY and SMNVEV (reference sequence). V lost 2 bases, J lost 0 bases, and 8 bases lay in between.

In its sample, this clonotype was seen a few times. The DNA of the CDR3 is TGCAGTGCTAGAGTGGGACCAAGTGAAGCTTTCTTT. Its protein is CSARVGPSEAFF. The chain links TRBV20-1 to TRBJ1-1, with D tentatively TRBD1 (5 bases). The CDR3 has 12 residues. Trimming removed 1 base from V and 7 bases from J, with 10 bases in between. Germline V gives CDR1 DFQATT, CDR2 SNEGSKA (reference sequence).

This clonotype showed up just a few times. This chain joins TRBV20-1 and TRBJ1-1; D not resolved. The germline V gene encodes CDR1 DFQATT and CDR2 SNEGSKA (reference sequence). The CDR3 runs to 13 residues. The germline V and J ends were trimmed by 1 base and 4 bases, with 10 bases remaining between them. As DNA, the CDR3 is TGCAGTGCTAGAGCCTCTTTTGGCACTGAAGCTTTCTTT. It translates to CSARASFGTEAFF.

This clonotype has at least ten counts. The chain links TRBV28 to TRBJ1-5; 7 bases are shared with TRBD1. In germline, CDR1 is MDHEN, CDR2 SYDVKM. Losses at the gene ends were 10 bases for V and 7 bases for J; bases not matched to a gene: 13. The CDR3 covers 14 residues. CDR3 in DNA: TGTGCCACCCGCCTGACAGGGAGGGAGCAGCCCCAGCATTTT. This translates into CATRLTGREQPQHF.

The J gene is TRBJ2-2, the V gene TRBV11-2; D gene ambiguous. The V gene lost 5 bases and the J gene lost 7 bases, with 29 bases spanning the gap. The germline V gene encodes CDR1 SGHAT and CDR2 FQNNGV. The CDR3 is made up of 19 amino acids. The CDR3 DNA reads as TGTGCCAGCAGCCTACGGGCTGCAGGCACAGCTATCGCCGGCGGGGAGCTGTTTTTT. This codes for CASSLRAAGTAIAGGELFF.

This clonotype was found a few times. The V gene is TRBV19, the J gene TRBJ2-1, with a weak D call TRBD2 (5 bases). Germline V gene lookup returns CDR1 LNHDA and CDR2 SQIVND (reference sequence). CDR3 length: 14 residues. The ends were cut back, 3 bases at V and 9 bases at J, with 15 bases in the middle. CDR3 nucleotides: TGTGCCAGTAGTATTGGGCTAGCTTACGGTGAGCAGTTCTTC. Protein product: CASSIGLAYGEQFF.

This clonotype was seen a few times. J is TRBJ2-1 and V is TRBV5-1; D is undetermined. Between the trimmed V and J ends, which lost 0 bases and 4 bases, there was a span of 8 bases. The CDR3 is 14 amino acids. CDR1 is SGHRS, CDR2 YFSETQ, per germline. DNA for the CDR3: TGCGCCAGCAGCTTGGCTCCCCATTACAATGAGCAGTTCTTC. This encodes CASSLAPHYNEQFF.

With regard to this clonotype: This may be a read error: a much more frequent sequence differs by one nucleotide. This chain links TRBV28 with TRBJ2-4, with 10 nucleotides matching TRBD2. Germline V gene sequence: CDR1 MDHEN, CDR2 SYDVKM. The CDR3 is 15 residues long. For the CDR3, the DNA is TGTGCCAGCAGTAGCGGGGGGGCGGACAAAAACATGCAGTACTTC. Translated: CASSSGGADKNMQYF.

The chain is built from TRBV20-1 and TRBJ1-6; TRBD1 is a possible D gene (6 bases). CDR1 is DFQATT, CDR2 SNEGSKA, per germline (reference sequence). There are 14 residues in the CDR3. V lost 5 bases and J 8 bases, leaving 16 bases between the germline ends. CDR3 DNA: TGCAGTGCTCCCGATTTTCCAGGGGATTCACCCCTCCACTTT. Translation gives CSAPDFPGDSPLHF.

V gene TRBV19 combines with J gene TRBJ2-7; D may be TRBD1 (5 bases). V lost 3 bases, J lost 3 bases, and 12 bases lay in between. Germline-derived CDR1 and CDR2 are LNHDA and SQIVND (reference sequence). The CDR3 is made up of 14 amino acids. The CDR3 here is CASSISGFNYEQYF. The CDR3 region has the DNA TGTGCCAGTAGTATCTCAGGGTTCAACTACGAGCAGTACTTC.

This clonotype has at least ten counts. The chain is built from TRBV10-1 and TRBJ2-3; D possibly corresponds to TRBD2 (6 bases). Trimming left V 4 bases short and J 5 bases short, with 13 bases between. Germline CDR1 WNHNN, CDR2 SYGVQD (reference sequence). This CDR3 has 14 residues. The CDR3 nucleotides read TGCGCCAGCAGTGTTCGCGGGGTCGAAGATACGCAGTATTTT. Translated: CASSVRGVEDTQYF.

This chain uses TRBV6-2 or TRBV6-3 with TRBJ2-7; possible D gene TRBD2, 6 bases. Germline lookup yields CDR1 MNHEY and CDR2 SVGEGT. The CDR3 is 12 residues long. V was clipped by 7 bases and J by 4 bases, with 11 bases between them. For the CDR3, the DNA is TGTGCCAGCAAAGACCGGGGGTACGAGCAGTACTTC. It codes for CASKDRGYEQYF.